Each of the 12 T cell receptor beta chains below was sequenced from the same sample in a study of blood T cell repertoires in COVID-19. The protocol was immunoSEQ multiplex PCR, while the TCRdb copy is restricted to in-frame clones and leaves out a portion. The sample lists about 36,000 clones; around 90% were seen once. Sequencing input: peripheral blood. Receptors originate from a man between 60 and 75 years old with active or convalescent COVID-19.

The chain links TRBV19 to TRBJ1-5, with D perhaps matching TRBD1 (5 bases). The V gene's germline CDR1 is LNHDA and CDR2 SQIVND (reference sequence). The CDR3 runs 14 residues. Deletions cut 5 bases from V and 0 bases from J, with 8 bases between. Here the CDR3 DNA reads TGTGCCAGTAGTCGACAGTCTAGCAATCAGCCCCAGCATTTT. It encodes CASSRQSSNQPQHF.

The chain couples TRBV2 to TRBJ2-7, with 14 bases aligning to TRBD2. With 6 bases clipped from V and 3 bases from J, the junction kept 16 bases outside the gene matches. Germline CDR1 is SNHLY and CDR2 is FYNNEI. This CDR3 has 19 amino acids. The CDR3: CASSRSARGTSGSYYEQYF. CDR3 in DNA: TGTGCCAGCAGCCGATCAGCACGGGGGACTAGCGGGAGTTACTACGAGCAGTACTTC.

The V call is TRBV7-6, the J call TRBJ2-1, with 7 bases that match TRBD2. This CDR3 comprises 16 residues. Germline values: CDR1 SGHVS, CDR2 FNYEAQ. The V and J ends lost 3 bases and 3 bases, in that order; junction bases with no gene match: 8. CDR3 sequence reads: CASSFGLAEFYNEQFF. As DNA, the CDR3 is TGTGCCAGCAGCTTTGGCCTAGCGGAGTTCTACAATGAGCAGTTCTTC.

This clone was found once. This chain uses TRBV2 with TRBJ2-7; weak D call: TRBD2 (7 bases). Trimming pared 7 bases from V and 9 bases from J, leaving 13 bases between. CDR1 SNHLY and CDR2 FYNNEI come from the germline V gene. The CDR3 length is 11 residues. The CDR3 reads CASMRGRAQYF. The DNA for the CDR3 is TGTGCCAGCATGCGGGGGCGGGCGCAGTACTTC.

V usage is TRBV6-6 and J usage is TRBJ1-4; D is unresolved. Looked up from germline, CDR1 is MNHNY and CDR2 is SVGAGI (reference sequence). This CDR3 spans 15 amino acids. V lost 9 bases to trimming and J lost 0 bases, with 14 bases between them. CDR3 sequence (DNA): TGTGCCAGGCTCGGAGAAACTGCAACTAATGAAAAACTGTTTTTT. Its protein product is CARLGETATNEKLFF.

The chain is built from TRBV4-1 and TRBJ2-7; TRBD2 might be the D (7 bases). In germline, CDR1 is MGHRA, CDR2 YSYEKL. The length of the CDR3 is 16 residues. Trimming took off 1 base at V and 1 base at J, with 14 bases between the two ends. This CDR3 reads CASSQGTGGRSYEQYF. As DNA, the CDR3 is TGCGCCAGCAGCCAAGGCACGGGGGGCAGGTCCTACGAGCAGTACTTC.

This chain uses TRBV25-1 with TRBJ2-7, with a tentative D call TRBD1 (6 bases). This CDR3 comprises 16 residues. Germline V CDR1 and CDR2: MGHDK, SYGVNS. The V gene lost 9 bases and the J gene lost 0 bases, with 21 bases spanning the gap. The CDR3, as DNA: TGTGCCAGGCCCTCCTACAGACAGGCTGACTCCTACGAGCAGTACTTC. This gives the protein CARPSYRQADSYEQYF.

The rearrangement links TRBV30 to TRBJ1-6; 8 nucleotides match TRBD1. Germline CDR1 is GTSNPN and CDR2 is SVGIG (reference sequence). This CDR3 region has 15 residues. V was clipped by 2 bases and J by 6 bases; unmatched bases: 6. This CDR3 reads CAWSTWDRTNSPLHF. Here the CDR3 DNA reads TGTGCCTGGAGTACATGGGACAGGACTAATTCACCCCTCCACTTT.

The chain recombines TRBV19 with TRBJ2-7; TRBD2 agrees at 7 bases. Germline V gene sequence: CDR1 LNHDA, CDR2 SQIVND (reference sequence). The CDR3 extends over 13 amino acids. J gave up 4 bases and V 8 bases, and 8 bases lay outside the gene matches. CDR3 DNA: TGTGCCAGTTCCCGCGGGAGTGAGTACGAGCAGTACTTC. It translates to CASSRGSEYEQYF.

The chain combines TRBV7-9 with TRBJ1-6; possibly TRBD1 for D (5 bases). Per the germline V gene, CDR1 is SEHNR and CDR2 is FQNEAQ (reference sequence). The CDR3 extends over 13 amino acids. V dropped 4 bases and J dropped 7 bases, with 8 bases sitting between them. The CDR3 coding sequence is TGTGCCAGCAGCTCTGACAGAAATTCACCCCTCCACTTT. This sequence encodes CASSSDRNSPLHF.

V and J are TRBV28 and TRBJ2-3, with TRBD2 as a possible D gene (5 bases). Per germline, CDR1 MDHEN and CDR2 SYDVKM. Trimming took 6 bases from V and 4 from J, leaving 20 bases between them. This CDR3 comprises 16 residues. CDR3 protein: CASSTRGLAGADTQYF. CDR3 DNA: TGTGCCAGCAGCACCCGCGGTTTGGCGGGCGCAGATACGCAGTATTTT. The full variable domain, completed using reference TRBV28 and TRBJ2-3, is DVKVTQSSRYLVKRTGEKVFLECVQDMDHENMFWYRQDPGLGLRLIYFSYDVKMKEKGDIPEGYSVSREKKERFSLILESASTNQTSMYLCASSTRGLAGADTQYFGPGTRLTVL.

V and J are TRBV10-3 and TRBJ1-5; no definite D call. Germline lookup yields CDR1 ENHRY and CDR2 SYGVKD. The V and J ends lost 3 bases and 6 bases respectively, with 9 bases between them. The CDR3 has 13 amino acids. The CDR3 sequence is CAISEEASQPQHF. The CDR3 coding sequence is TGTGCCATCAGTGAAGAGGCTTCTCAGCCCCAGCATTTT.